The rows below give T cell receptor beta chains drawn from one sample of a study of T cell responses to AZD1222 COVID-19 vaccine. Method: immunoSEQ multiplex PCR; TCRdb's copy keeps in-frame clones and lacks some. Among fewer than 130,000 clones listed, about 94% were seen once. Sequenced material: peripheral blood, taken 28 days after the second AZD1222 dose. The receptors were gathered from an adult who received the AZD1222 COVID-19 vaccine. CDR3s include the opening cysteine and the closing phenylalanine or tryptophan. D genes are given only for firm matches. Clone sizes are given selectively: once, few, many, or a class where the clone is expanded.

D gene	V gene	clone size	J gene	CDR3 length	CDR3 protein	CDR3 DNA
NA	TRBV6-5	NA	TRBJ1-4	14	CASSYAVLNEKLFF	TGTGCCAGCAGTTACGCGGTCCTTAATGAAAAACTGTTTTTT
TRBD1	TRBV5-1	once	TRBJ1-6	15	CASSLPGQGVSPLHF	TGCGCCAGCAGCTTGCCGGGACAGGGGGTTTCACCCCTCCACTTT
NA	TRBV11-2	NA	TRBJ1-3	12	CASSFSGNTIYF	TGTGCCAGCAGCTTTAGTGGAAACACCATATATTTT
NA	TRBV5-4	once	TRBJ1-1	15	CASSTLTVMNTEAFF	TGTGCCAGCAGCACTCTAACAGTTATGAACACTGAAGCTTTCTTT
NA	TRBV19	NA	TRBJ2-1	14	CASSQQGPYNEQFF	TGTGCCAGTAGCCAGCAGGGACCCTACAATGAGCAGTTCTTC
NA	TRBV30	once	TRBJ2-2	13	CAWNSRSPGELFF	TGTGCCTGGAATTCCAGGTCTCCCGGGGAGCTGTTTTTT
NA	TRBV6-1	NA	TRBJ1-2	14	CASSEQGLHYGYTF	TGTGCCAGCAGTGAACAGGGGCTTCACTATGGCTACACCTTC
NA	TRBV6-4	NA	TRBJ1-2	13	CASSDSGLYGYTF	TGTGCCAGCAGTGACTCCGGGTTGTATGGCTACACCTTC
NA	TRBV10-1	NA	TRBJ1-4	14	CASSEGRGAEKLFF	TGCGCCAGCAGTGAGGGCAGGGGAGCGGAAAAACTGTTTTTT
NA	TRBV27	NA	TRBJ1-5	15	CASSFMAGENQPQHF	TGTGCCAGCAGTTTCATGGCGGGGGAGAATCAGCCCCAGCATTTT
TRBD2	TRBV5-4	NA	TRBJ2-2	14	CASRPGLASGELFF	TGTGCCAGTAGACCGGGACTAGCCTCTGGGGAGCTGTTTTTT